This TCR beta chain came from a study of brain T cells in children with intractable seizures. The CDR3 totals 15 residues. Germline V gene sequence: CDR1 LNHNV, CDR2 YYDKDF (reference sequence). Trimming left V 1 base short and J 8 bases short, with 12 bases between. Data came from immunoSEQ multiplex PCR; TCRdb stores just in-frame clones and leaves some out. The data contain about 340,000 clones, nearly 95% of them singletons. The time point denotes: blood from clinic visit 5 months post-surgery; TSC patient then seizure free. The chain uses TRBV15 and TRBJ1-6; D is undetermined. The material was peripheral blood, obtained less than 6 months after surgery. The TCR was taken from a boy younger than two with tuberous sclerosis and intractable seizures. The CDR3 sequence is CATSRGGWSDSPLHF. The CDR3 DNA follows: TGTGCCACCAGCAGAGGAGGGTGGAGCGATTCACCCCTCCACTTT. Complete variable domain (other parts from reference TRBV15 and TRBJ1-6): DAMVIQNPRYQVTQFGKPVTLSCSQTLNHNVMYWYQQKSSQAPKLLFHYYDKDFNNEADTPDNFQSRRPNTSFCFLDIRSPGLGDTAMYLCATSRGGWSDSPLHFGNGTRLTVT.